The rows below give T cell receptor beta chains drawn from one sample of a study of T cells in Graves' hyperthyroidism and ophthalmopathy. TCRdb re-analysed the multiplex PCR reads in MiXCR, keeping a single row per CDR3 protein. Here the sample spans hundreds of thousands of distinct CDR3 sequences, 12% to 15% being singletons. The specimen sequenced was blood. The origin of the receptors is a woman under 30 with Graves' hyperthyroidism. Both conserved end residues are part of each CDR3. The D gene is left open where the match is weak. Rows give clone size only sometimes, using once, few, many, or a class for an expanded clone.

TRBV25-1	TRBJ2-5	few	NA	CASSESSDGGTQYF	TGTGCCAGCAGTGAGTCTAGCGACGGGGGGACCCAGTACTTC
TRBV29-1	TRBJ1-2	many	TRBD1	CSVEKGQGRVGYTF	TGCAGCGTTGAGAAGGGACAGGGTCGGGTAGGCTACACCTTC
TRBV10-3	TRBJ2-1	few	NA	CAISDPGRKRGEQFF	TGTGCCATCAGTGACCCGGGTCGAAAAAGAGGGGAGCAGTTCTTC
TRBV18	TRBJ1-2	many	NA	CASSPSPRGYGYTF	TGTGCCAGCTCACCCTCCCCGAGGGGATATGGCTACACCTTC
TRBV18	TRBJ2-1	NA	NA	CASSRYRESGTGEQFF	TGTGCCAGCTCCCGCTACAGGGAGTCCGGCACAGGTGAGCAGTTCTTC
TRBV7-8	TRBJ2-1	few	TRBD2	CASSLGPGREGNEQFF	TGTGCCAGCAGCTTAGGCCCCGGGCGGGAGGGCAATGAGCAGTTCTTC
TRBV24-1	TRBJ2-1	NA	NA	CATSDSSEQFF	TGTGCCACCAGTGATAGCAGTGAGCAGTTCTTC
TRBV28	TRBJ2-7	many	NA	CASRPARGHGRHEQYF	TGTGCCAGCAGACCAGCCAGGGGCCACGGGCGCCACGAGCAGTACTTC
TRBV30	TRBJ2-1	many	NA	CAWSVSNNEQFF	TGTGCCTGGAGTGTATCGAACAATGAGCAGTTCTTC
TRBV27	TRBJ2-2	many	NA	CASSSQGVTGELFF	TGTGCCAGCAGTTCTCAGGGAGTCACCGGGGAGCTGTTTTTT
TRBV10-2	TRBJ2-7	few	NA	CASSENREYEQYF	TGCGCCAGCAGTGAGAACAGGGAGTACGAGCAGTACTTC
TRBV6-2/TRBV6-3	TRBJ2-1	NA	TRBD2	CASSTSRGTSGRMHNEQFF	TGTGCCAGCAGTACCAGTCGCGGGACTAGCGGGAGGATGCACAATGAGCAGTTCTTC
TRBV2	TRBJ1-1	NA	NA	CASSLVTATTEAFF	TGTGCCAGCAGTTTAGTTACAGCTACCACTGAAGCTTTCTTT
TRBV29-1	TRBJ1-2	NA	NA	CSVEPGQFYGYTF	TGCAGCGTTGAACCCGGACAGTTCTATGGCTACACCTTC
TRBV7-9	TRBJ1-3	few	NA	CASSFAPGLASGNTIYF	TGTGCCAGCAGCTTCGCCCCGGGACTGGCCTCTGGAAACACCATATATTTT
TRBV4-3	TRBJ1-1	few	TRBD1	CASSQGTAEAFF	TGCGCCAGCAGCCAGGGGACAGCTGAAGCTTTCTTT
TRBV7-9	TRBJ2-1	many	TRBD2	CASSLGVAGYNEQFF	TGTGCCAGCAGCCTGGGTGTAGCGGGCTACAATGAGCAGTTCTTC
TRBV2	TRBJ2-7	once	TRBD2	CASSIAGGGSYEQYF	TGTGCCAGCAGTATAGCGGGAGGGGGTTCCTACGAGCAGTACTTC
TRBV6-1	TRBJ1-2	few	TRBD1	CASSPIPGQGPVDGYTF	TGTGCCAGCAGCCCCATACCGGGACAGGGGCCTGTGGATGGCTACACCTTC
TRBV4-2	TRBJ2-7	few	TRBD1	CASSQETGTGGVQQYF	TGTGCCAGCAGCCAAGAAACCGGGACAGGGGGCGTTCAGCAGTACTTC
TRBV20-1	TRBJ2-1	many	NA	CSARVLSEATGNEQFF	TGCAGTGCTAGAGTCCTTAGCGAGGCTACCGGCAATGAGCAGTTCTTC
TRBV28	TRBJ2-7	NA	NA	CASSWRFRGPYEQYF	TGTGCCAGCAGTTGGCGTTTTCGGGGCCCCTACGAGCAGTACTTC
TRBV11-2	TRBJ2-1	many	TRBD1	CASSFWTGSGSEQFF	TGTGCCAGCAGCTTTTGGACAGGGTCAGGCAGTGAGCAGTTCTTC
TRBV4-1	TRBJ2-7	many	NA	CASSQDPSAQGSYEQYF	TGCGCCAGCAGCCAAGACCCCTCAGCGCAGGGCTCCTACGAGCAGTACTTC
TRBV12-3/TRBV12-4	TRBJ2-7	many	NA	CASSLRQASGGYEQYF	TGTGCCAGCAGTTTACGACAGGCCTCCGGGGGGTACGAGCAGTACTTC
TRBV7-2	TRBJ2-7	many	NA	CASSPGPLDSYEQYF	TGTGCCAGCAGCCCGGGACCCCTTGACTCCTACGAGCAGTACTTC
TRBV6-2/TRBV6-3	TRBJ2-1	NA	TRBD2	CASSYSGGGEQFF	TGTGCCAGCAGTTACTCTGGCGGGGGTGAGCAGTTCTTC
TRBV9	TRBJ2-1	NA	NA	CASSVAGIGEHNEQFF	TGTGCCAGCAGCGTAGCAGGTATCGGGGAACACAATGAGCAGTTCTTC
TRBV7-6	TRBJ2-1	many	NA	CASSLAQLGVAGQNVEQFF	TGTGCCAGCAGCTTAGCCCAACTGGGTGTCGCGGGACAAAATGTCGAGCAGTTCTTC
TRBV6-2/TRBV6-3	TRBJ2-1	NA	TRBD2	CASTGPGGRSNEQFF	TGTGCCAGCACTGGACCGGGCGGGAGAAGCAATGAGCAGTTCTTC
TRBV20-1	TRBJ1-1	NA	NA	CSDQSGGGFEVFF	TGCAGTGACCAGTCCGGAGGGGGGTTTGAAGTTTTCTTT
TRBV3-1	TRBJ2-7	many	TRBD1	CASSPVRGLLYEQYF	TGTGCCAGCAGCCCCGTCAGGGGGCTTCTTTACGAGCAGTACTTC
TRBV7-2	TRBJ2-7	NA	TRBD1	CASSWTGYHEQYF	TGTGCCAGCAGCTGGACAGGGTACCACGAGCAGTACTTC
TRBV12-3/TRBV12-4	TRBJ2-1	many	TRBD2	CASRGLGYNEQFF	TGTGCCAGCAGAGGACTAGGGTACAATGAGCAGTTCTTC
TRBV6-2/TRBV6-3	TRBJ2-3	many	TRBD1	CASRSGTGADYTQYF	TGTGCCAGCAGATCCGGGACAGGTGCGGATTATACGCAGTATTTT
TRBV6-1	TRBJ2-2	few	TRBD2	CASTPYYRTSGSSNTGELFF	TGTGCCAGCACCCCGTACTACCGGACTAGCGGGAGCTCGAACACCGGGGAGCTGTTTTTT
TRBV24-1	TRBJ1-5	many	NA	CATSDRSGNQPQHF	TGTGCCACCAGTGACAGGTCGGGCAATCAGCCCCAGCATTTT
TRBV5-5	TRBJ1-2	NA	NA	CASSLFREARQLYGYTF	TGTGCCAGCAGCTTGTTTAGGGAAGCCAGACAGCTTTATGGCTACACCTTC
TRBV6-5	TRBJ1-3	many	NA	CASSYTQRSGNTIYF	TGTGCCAGCAGTTACACCCAGCGCTCTGGAAACACCATATATTTT
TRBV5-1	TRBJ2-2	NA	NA	CAIGPAADHTGELFF	TGCGCCATCGGACCGGCCGCGGATCATACCGGGGAGCTGTTTTTT
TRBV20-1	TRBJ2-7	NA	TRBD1	CSASETGKSYEQYF	TGCAGTGCGAGTGAGACAGGGAAGTCCTACGAGCAGTACTTC
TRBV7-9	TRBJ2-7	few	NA	CASSIEAGAEQYF	TGTGCCAGCAGCATAGAGGCTGGGGCCGAGCAGTACTTC
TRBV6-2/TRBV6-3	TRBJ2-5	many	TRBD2	CATRSGTLALDKYF	TGTGCCACCCGGAGCGGGACTCTAGCATTGGATAAGTACTTC
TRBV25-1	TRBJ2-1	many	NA	CASSEPRDGVNEQFF	TGTGCCAGCAGTGAACCCCGGGACGGGGTGAATGAGCAGTTCTTC
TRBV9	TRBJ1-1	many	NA	CASSVEDTEAFF	TGTGCCAGCAGCGTAGAGGACACTGAAGCTTTCTTT
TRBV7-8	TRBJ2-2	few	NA	CASSLMGNTGELFF	TGTGCCAGCAGCTTAATGGGAAACACCGGGGAGCTGTTTTTT
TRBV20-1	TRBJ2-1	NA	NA	CSARVGLPGYNEQFF	TGCAGTGCTAGAGTTGGGCTTCCCGGCTACAATGAGCAGTTCTTC
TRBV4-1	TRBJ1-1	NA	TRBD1	CASSLMTWTGGVVAFF	TGCGCCAGCAGCCTCATGACCTGGACAGGGGGGGTGGTAGCTTTCTTT
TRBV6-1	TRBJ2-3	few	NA	CATLGGGLGTQYF	TGTGCCACACTCGGAGGGGGCTTAGGAACGCAGTATTTT
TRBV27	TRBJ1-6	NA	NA	CASSYIYSYNSPLHF	TGTGCCAGCAGTTATATCTACAGCTATAATTCACCCCTCCACTTT
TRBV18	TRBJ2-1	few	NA	CASSPFQRDNEQFF	TGTGCCAGCTCACCTTTCCAGCGGGACAATGAGCAGTTCTTC
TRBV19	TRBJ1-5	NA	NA	CASSISDQPQHF	TGTGCCAGTAGTATTTCCGATCAGCCCCAGCATTTT
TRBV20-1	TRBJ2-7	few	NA	CSASRGTYSYEQYF	TGCAGTGCTAGTCGCGGGACTTACTCCTACGAGCAGTACTTC
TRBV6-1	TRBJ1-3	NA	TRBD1	CASSSFRDRGNTIYF	TGTGCCAGCAGCTCATTCCGGGACAGAGGAAACACCATATATTTT
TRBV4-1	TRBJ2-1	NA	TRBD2	CASSQEVTSGSRNEQFF	TGCGCCAGCAGCCAAGAAGTTACGAGCGGGAGTCGCAATGAGCAGTTCTTC
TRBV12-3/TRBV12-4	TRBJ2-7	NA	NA	CASRRAGAVTYEQYF	TGTGCCAGCAGACGTGCGGGGGCGGTCACCTACGAGCAGTACTTC
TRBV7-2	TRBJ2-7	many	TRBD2	CASSTYQGLAGDCEQYF	TGTGCCAGCAGCACCTACCAAGGACTAGCGGGAGATTGCGAGCAGTACTTC
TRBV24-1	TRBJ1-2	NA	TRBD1	CATSKGAYGYTF	TGTGCCACCAGTAAGGGGGCCTATGGCTACACCTTC
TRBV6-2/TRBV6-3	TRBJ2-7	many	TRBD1	CASSYLRQGSYEQYF	TGTGCCAGCAGTTATCTCCGACAGGGGTCCTACGAGCAGTACTTC
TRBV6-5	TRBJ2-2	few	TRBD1	CASSYSGGTGGGELFF	TGTGCCAGCAGTTACTCGGGGGGGACAGGGGGCGGGGAGCTGTTTTTT